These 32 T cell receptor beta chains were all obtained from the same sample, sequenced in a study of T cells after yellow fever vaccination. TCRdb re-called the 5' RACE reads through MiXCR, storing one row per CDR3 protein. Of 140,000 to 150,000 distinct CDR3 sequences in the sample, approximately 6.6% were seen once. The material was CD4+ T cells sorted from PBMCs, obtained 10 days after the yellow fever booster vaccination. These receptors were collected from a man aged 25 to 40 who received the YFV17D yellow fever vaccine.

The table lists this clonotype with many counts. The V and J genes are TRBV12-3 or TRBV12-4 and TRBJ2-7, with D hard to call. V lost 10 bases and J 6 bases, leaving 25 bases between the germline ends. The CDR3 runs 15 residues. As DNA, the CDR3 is TGTGCCATCCACGAAAATTATCTTCCCATCAGCGAGCAGTACTTC. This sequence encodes CAIHENYLPISEQYF.

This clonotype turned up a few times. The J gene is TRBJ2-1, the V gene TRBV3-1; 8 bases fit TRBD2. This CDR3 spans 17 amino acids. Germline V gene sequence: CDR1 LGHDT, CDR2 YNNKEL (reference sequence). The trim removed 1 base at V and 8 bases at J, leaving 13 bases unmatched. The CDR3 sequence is CASSQAGRPTGGYEQFF. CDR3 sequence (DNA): TGTGCCAGCAGCCAAGCAGGCCGGCCCACGGGAGGGTATGAGCAGTTCTTC.

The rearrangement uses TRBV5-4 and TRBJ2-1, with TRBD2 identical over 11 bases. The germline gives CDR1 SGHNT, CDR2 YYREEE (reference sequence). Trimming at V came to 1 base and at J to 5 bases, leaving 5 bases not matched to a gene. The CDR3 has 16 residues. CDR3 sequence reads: CASSLPSGRPNNEQFF. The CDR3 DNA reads TGTGCCAGCAGCTTGCCTAGCGGGAGGCCGAACAATGAGCAGTTCTTC. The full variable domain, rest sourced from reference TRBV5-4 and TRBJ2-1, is ETGVTQSPTHLIKTRGQQVTLRCSSQSGHNTVSWYQQALGQGPQFIFQYYREEENGRGNFPPRFSGLQFPNYSSELNVNALELDDSALYLCASSLPSGRPNNEQFFGPGTRLTVL.

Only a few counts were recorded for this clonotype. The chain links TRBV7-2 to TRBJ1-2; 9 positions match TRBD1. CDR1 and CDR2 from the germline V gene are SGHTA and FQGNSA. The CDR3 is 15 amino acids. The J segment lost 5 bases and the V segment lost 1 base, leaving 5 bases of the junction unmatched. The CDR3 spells CASSLGEDRGYGYTF. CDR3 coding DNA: TGTGCCAGCAGCTTAGGGGAGGACAGGGGTTATGGCTACACCTTC.

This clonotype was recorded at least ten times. CDR3: CASSSVDGSKTQYF. DNA for the CDR3: TGTGCCAGCAGCTCGGTGGATGGGAGCAAGACCCAGTACTTC. This chain links TRBV7-2 with TRBJ2-5; D is possibly TRBD2 (5 bases). Germline CDR1 reads SGHTA; CDR2 reads FQGNSA. V was cut by 4 bases and J by 6 bases, with 15 bases left in between. This CDR3 region has 14 residues.

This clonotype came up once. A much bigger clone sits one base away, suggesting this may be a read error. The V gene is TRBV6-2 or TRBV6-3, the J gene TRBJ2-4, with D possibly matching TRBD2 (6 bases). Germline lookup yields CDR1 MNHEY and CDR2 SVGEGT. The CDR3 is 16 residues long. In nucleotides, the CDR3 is TGTGCCAGCAGTTATAGGTCCCCGGGAGCCAACAACATTCAGTACTTC. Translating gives CASSYRSPGANNIQYF.

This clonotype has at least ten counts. DNA of the CDR3: TGCAGCGTTGCGGAACAACTAGGGATCAATGAGCAGTTCTTC. It encodes CSVAEQLGINEQFF. This chain uses TRBV29-1 with TRBJ2-1; the D gene is possibly TRBD2 (5 bases). The germline V gene encodes CDR1 SQVTM and CDR2 ANQGSEA. This CDR3 has 14 amino acids. The V and J ends lost 4 bases and 6 bases respectively, with 16 bases between them.

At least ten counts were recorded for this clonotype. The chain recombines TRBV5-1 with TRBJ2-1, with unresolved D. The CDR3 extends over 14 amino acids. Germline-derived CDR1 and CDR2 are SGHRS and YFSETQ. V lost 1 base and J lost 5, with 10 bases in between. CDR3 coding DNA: TGCGCCAGCAGCTTGTACCCCCAAGACAATGAGCAGTTCTTC. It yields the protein CASSLYPQDNEQFF.

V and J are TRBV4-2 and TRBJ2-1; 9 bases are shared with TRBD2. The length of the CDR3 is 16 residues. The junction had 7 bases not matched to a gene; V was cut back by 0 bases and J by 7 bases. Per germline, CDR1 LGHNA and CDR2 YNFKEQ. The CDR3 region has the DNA TGTGCCAGCAGCCAAGATTGCGGGAGGGCCGGTAATGAGCAGTTCTTC. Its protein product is CASSQDCGRAGNEQFF.

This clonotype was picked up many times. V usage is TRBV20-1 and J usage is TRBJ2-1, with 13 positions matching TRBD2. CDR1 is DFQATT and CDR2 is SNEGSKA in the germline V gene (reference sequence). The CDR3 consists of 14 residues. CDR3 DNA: TGCAGCCCAAGCCGGACTAGCGGGAGTCATGAGCAGTTCTTC. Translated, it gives CSPSRTSGSHEQFF.

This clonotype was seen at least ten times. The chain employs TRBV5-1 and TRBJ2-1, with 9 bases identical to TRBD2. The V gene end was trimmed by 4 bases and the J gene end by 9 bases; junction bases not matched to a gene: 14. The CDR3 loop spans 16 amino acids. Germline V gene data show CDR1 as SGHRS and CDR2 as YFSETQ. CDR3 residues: CASSPQAGGPGGEQFF. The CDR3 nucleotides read TGCGCCAGCAGCCCTCAGGCGGGAGGGCCCGGCGGTGAGCAGTTCTTC.

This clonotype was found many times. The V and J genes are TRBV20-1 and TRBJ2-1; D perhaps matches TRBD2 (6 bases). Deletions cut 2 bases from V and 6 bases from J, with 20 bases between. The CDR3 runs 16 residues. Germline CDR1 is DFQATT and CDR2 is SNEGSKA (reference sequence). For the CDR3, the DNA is TGCAGTGCTAGACCCTTTGGGGGTGGAGGGTCCAATGAGCAGTTCTTC. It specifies CSARPFGGGGSNEQFF.

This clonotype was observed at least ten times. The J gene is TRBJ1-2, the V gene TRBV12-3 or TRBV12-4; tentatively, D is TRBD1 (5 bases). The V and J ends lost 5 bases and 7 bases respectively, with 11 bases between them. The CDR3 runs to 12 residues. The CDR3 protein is CASSPGTGGYTF. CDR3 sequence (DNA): TGTGCCAGCAGTCCCGGGACTGGTGGCTACACCTTC.

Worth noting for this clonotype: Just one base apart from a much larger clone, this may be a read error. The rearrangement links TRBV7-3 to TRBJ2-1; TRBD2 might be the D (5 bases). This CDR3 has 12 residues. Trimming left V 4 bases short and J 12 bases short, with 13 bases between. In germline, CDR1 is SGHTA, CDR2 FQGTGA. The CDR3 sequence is CASSYDGETQFF. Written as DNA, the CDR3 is TGTGCCAGCAGCTACGATGGGGAGACGCAGTTCTTC.

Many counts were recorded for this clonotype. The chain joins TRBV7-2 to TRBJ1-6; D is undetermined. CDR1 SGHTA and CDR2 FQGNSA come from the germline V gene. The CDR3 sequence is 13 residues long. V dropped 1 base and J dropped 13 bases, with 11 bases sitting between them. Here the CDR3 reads CASSLGGEVPLHF. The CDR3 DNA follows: TGTGCCAGCAGCTTAGGTGGGGAGGTCCCCCTCCACTTT.

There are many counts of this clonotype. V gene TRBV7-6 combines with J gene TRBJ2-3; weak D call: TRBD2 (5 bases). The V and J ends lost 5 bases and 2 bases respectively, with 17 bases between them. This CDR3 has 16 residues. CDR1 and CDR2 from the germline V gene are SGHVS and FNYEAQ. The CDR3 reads CASSRSEERITDTQYF. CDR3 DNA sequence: TGTGCCAGCAGCCGATCGGAGGAGCGGATCACAGATACGCAGTATTTT.

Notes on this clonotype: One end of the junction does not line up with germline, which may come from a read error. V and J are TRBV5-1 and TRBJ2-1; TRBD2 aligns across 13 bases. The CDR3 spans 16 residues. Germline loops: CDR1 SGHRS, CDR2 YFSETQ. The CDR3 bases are TGCGCCAGCAGATTGGGACTAGCGGGGCCCTACAATGAGCAGTTCTTC. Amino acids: CASRLGLAGPYNEQFF.

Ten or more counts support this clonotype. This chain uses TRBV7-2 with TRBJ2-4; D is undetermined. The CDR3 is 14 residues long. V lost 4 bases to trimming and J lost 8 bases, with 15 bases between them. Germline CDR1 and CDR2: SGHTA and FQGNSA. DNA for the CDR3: TGTGCCAGCAGCTCGAGATTTACAGAGGACATTCAGTACTTC. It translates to CASSSRFTEDIQYF.

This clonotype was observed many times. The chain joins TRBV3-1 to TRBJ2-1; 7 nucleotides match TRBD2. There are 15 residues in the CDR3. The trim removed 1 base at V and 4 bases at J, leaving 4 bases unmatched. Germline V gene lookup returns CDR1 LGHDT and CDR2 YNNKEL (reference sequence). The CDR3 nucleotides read TGTGCCAGCAGCCAAGGAGCGGGAACTTACAATGAGCAGTTCTTC. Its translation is CASSQGAGTYNEQFF.

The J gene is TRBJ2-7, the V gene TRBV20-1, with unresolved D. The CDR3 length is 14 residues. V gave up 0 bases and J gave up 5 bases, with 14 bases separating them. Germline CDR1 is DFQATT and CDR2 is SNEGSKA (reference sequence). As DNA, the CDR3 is TGCAGTGCTAGAGATCCCCTAGTTGTTCACGAGCAGTACTTC. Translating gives CSARDPLVVHEQYF.

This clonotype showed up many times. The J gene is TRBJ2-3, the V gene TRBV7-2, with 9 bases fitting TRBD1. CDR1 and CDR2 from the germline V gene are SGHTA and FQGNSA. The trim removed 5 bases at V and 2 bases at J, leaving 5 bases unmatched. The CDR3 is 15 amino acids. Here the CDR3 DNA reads TGTGCCAGCAGCAGGGACAGGGACTACACAGATACGCAGTATTTT. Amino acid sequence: CASSRDRDYTDTQYF.

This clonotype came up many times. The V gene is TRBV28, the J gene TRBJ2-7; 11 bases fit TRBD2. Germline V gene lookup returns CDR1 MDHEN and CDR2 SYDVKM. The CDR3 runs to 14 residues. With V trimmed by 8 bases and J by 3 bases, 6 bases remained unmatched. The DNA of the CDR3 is TGTGCCAGCCTTACTAGCGGGAGAGTCTACGAGCAGTACTTC. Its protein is CASLTSGRVYEQYF.

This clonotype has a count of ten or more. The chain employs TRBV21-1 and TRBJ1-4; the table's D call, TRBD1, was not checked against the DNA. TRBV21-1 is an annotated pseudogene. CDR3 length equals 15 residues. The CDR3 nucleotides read TGTGCCAGCAGCACGACAGGGGGCAGGAATGAAAAACTGTTTTTT. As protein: CASSTTGGRNEKLFF.

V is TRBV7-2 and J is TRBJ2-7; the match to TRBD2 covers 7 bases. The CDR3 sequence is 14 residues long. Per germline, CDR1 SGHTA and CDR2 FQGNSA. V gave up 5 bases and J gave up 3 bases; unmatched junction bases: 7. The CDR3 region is CASSRRGTFYEQYF. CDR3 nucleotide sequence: TGTGCCAGCAGCCGGCGGGGGACCTTCTACGAGCAGTACTTC.

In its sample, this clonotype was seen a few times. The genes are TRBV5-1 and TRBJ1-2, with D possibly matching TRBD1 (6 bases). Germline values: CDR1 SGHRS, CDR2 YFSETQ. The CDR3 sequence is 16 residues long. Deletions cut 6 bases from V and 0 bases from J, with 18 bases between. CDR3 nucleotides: TGCGCCAGCAAAGAGGGGGTCGGCAGGACTAACTATGGCTACACCTTC. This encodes CASKEGVGRTNYGYTF.

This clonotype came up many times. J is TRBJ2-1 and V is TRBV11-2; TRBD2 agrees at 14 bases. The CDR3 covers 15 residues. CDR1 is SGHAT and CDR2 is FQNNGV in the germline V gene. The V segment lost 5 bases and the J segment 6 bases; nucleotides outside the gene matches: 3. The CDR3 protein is CASSKGTSGSNEQFF. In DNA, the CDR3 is TGTGCCAGCAGCAAGGGGACTAGCGGGAGCAATGAGCAGTTCTTC. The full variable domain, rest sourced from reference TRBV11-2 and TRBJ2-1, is EAGVAQSPRYKIIEKRQSVAFWCNPISGHATLYWYQQILGQGPKLLIQFQNNGVVDDSQLPKDRFSAERLKGVDSTLKIQPAKLEDSAVYLCASSKGTSGSNEQFFGPGTRLTVL.

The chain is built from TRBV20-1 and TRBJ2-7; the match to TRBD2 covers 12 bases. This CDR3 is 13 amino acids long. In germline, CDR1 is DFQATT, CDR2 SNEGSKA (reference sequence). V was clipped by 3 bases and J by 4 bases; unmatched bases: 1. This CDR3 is CSASGTSGYEQYF. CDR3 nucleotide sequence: TGCAGTGCTAGTGGGACTAGCGGGTACGAGCAGTACTTC.

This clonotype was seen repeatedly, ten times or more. The CDR3 spells CASSLAGPESHTEAFF. In DNA, the CDR3 is TGCGCCAGCAGCTTGGCGGGGCCAGAGAGTCACACTGAAGCTTTCTTT. This chain joins TRBV5-1 and TRBJ1-1; tentatively, D is TRBD1 (5 bases). Trimming left V 0 bases short and J 3 bases short, with 15 bases between. Germline lookup yields CDR1 SGHRS and CDR2 YFSETQ. The CDR3 runs 16 residues.

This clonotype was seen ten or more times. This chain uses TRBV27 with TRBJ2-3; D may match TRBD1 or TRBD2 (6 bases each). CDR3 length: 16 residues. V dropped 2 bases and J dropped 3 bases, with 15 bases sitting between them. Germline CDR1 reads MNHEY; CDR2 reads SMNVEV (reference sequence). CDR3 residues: CASSLIQGGGTDTQYF. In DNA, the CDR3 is TGTGCCAGCAGTTTAATTCAAGGGGGAGGTACAGATACGCAGTATTTT.

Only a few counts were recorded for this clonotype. CDR3 nucleotide sequence: TGCAGTGCTTCCCTCCCCGGGGCGAGGGGATATGGCTACACCTTC. Amino acids: CSASLPGARGYGYTF. This chain connects TRBV20-1 to TRBJ1-2, with D perhaps matching TRBD1 (5 bases). The CDR3 length is 15 residues. Germline V gene sequence: CDR1 DFQATT, CDR2 SNEGSKA (reference sequence). V was trimmed by 5 bases and J by 5 bases, leaving 21 bases between them.

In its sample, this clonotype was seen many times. CDR3 in amino acids: CASTVPPGVKQFF. In DNA form, the CDR3 reads TGTGCCAGCACCGTGCCCCCGGGCGTCAAGCAGTTCTTC. This chain uses TRBV7-2 with TRBJ2-1; D gene unclear. Trimming removed 7 bases from V and 11 bases from J, with 18 bases in between. Germline V gene lookup returns CDR1 SGHTA and CDR2 FQGNSA. The CDR3 spans 13 residues.

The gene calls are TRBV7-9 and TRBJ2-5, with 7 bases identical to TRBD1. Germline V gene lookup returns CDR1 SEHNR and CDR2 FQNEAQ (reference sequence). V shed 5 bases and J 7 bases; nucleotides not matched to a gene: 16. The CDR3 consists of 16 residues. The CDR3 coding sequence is TGTGCCAGCAGCCCCTACGACAGGGTGGTTGTTGGGACCCAGTACTTC. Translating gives CASSPYDRVVVGTQYF. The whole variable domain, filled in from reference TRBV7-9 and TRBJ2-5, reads DTGVSQNPRHKITKRGQNVTFRCDPISEHNRLYWYRQTLGQGPEFLTYFQNEAQLEKSRLLSDRFSAERPKGSFSTLEIQRTEQGDSAMYLCASSPYDRVVVGTQYFGPGTRLLVL.